The entry that follows covers one T cell receptor beta chain sequence. The antigen is unknown. Sequenced by immunoSEQ multiplex PCR; TCRdb stores in-frame clones only, minus some. The table has over 2 million clones, around 92% seen once. The sample comes from a study of shared clonotypes between healthy human individuals. Study results and limitations: The sampled material consisted only of blood, and tissue repertoires are likely to differ.

The receptor's source is a young man in good health. Some clones in this sample may be carry-over from other donors' samples. Sequenced material: naive CD4+ T cells from PBMCs. Subset here: CD45RA+ positively selected.

CDR3 bases: TGTGCCAGCAGCTTCGCTCGGACAGATCAGCCCCAGCATTTT. Amino acid sequence: CASSFARTDQPQHF. The V call is TRBV7-8, the J call TRBJ1-5, with D possibly matching TRBD1 (6 bases). CDR1 SGHVS and CDR2 FQNEAQ come from the germline V gene. Trimming removed 3 bases at V and 5 bases at J, with 11 bases between. CDR3 length: 14 amino acids. Complete variable domain (other parts from reference TRBV7-8 and TRBJ1-5): GAGVSQSPRYKVAKRGQDVALRCDPISGHVSLFWYQQALGQGPEFLTYFQNEAQLDKSGLPSDRFFAERPEGSVSTLKIQRTQQEDSAVYLCASSFARTDQPQHFGDGTRLSIL.